The sequence of this TCR beta chain was determined in a study of shared clonotypes between healthy human individuals. The CDR3 consists of 19 residues. The germline gives CDR1 SGHTA, CDR2 FQGNSA. V shed 5 bases and J 2 bases; nucleotides not matched to a gene: 14. Libraries were prepared by immunoSEQ multiplex PCR; TCRdb keeps only in-frame clonotypes and omits some of them. This table has around 500,000 clones, 81% appearing once. The sequence came from a woman between 40 and 55 years old in good health. Some clones in this sample may be carry-over from other donors' samples. The genes are TRBV7-2 and TRBJ1-4, with 10 positions matching TRBD1. Sample: PBMCs. CDR3: CASSRGGQGLRSTNEKLFF. The CDR3 region has the DNA TGTGCCAGCAGCCGAGGGGGACAGGGGTTACGGTCCACTAATGAAAAACTGTTTTTT.